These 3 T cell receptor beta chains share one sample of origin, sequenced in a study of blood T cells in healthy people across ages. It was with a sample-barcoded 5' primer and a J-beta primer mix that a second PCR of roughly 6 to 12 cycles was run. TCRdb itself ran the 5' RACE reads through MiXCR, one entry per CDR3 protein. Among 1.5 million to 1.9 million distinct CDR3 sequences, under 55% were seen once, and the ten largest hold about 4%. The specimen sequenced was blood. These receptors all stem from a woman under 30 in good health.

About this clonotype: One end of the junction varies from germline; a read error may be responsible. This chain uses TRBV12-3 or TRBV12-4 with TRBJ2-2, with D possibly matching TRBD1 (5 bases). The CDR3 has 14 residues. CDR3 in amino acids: CVSTFRDLAGELFF. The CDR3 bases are TGTGTCAGCACTTTCAGGGATTTAGCCGGGGAGCTGTTTTTT.

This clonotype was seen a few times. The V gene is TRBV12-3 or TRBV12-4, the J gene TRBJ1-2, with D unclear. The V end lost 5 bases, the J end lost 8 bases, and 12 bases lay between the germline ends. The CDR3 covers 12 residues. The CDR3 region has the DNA TGTGCCAGCAGTGAAAACAGCAACGGCTACACCTTC. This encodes CASSENSNGYTF.

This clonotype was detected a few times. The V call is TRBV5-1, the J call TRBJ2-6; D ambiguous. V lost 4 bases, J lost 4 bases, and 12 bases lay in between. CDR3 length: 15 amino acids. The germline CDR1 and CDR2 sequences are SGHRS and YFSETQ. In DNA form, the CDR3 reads TGCGCCAGCAGCCTACAGACCGTGGGGGCCAACGTCCTGACTTTC. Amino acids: CASSLQTVGANVLTF.